A single sample is the source of the 17 T cell receptor beta chains below, sequenced in a study of T cells after yellow fever vaccination (dated by TCRdb to the late 2010s). Libraries were constructed by 5' RACE. The run used an Illumina NovaSeq 6000. Through fastp at Q25 and MiXCR, TCRdb rebuilt clones from the public reads, retaining in-frame beta chains. For every CDR3 protein sequence, its rows merge into one entry that carries the most common genes and DNA. For this sample there are a few hundred thousand distinct CDR3 sequences; 3% to 4.5% appear just once. The ten biggest clones cover about 24% of the sample. The treatment or condition label corresponds to: live attenuated yellow fever vaccine strain. The sequencing here drew on PBMCs, taken 5 days after the yellow fever booster vaccination. These receptors originate from a man between 18 and 29 years old who received the YFV17D yellow fever vaccine.

This clonotype has a single count. The chain joins TRBV4-1 to TRBJ1-6; TRBD1 agrees at 7 bases. The CDR3 runs 15 residues. V shed 0 bases and J 4 bases; nucleotides not matched to a gene: 0. Germline CDR1 is MGHRA and CDR2 is YSYEKL. The CDR3 sequence: CASSQDRGYNSPLHF. The CDR3 bases are TGCGCCAGCAGCCAAGACAGGGGGTATAATTCACCCCTCCACTTT.

This clonotype was recorded many times. The chain couples TRBV6-2 or TRBV6-3 to TRBJ2-5, with D possibly being TRBD1 (6 bases). The V end was cut by 4 bases, the J end by 0 bases, with 15 bases between. Germline CDR1 and CDR2: MNHEY and SVGEGT. This CDR3 has 16 amino acids. In nucleotides, the CDR3 is TGTGCCAGCAGTTTCACAGGGCTAAACGACCAAGAGACCCAGTACTTC. Protein product: CASSFTGLNDQETQYF.

The J gene is TRBJ2-7, the V gene TRBV7-3; D is tentatively TRBD1 or TRBD2 (5 bases each). The CDR3 is made up of 14 amino acids. Germline V gene lookup returns CDR1 SGHTA and CDR2 FQGTGA. Deletions cut 6 bases from V and 1 base from J, with 13 bases between. The CDR3 reads CASSLGPSSYEQYF. The CDR3, as DNA: TGTGCCAGCAGTTTGGGACCGTCGTCCTACGAGCAGTACTTC.

This clonotype was picked up many times. V usage is TRBV5-1 and J usage is TRBJ2-3, with D maybe TRBD2 (5 bases). V shed 1 base and J shed 3 bases, with 12 bases lying between them. The CDR3 has 15 residues. Germline V gene sequence: CDR1 SGHRS, CDR2 YFSETQ. In DNA form, the CDR3 reads TGCGCCAGCAGCTTGTCGCCCACGGGGACAGATACGCAGTATTTT. This codes for CASSLSPTGTDTQYF.

In its sample, this clonotype was seen many times. The chain combines TRBV6-6 with TRBJ1-1, with a possible D match to TRBD1 (6 bases). Trimming took off 6 bases at V and 12 bases at J, with 11 bases between the two ends. The CDR3 runs 10 residues. CDR1 and CDR2 (germline): MNHNY, SVGAGI (reference sequence). CDR3: CASRTGTTFF. As DNA, the CDR3 is TGTGCCAGCAGAACAGGGACAACTTTCTTT.

The rearrangement uses TRBV6-5 and TRBJ1-5; a weak D match, TRBD1 (5 bases). Trimming shortened V by 0 bases and J by 5 bases, and 11 bases separated the two germline ends. Germline assignment: CDR1 MNHEY and CDR2 SVGAGI. This CDR3 region has 15 residues. CDR3 DNA: TGTGCCAGCAGTTACTCGGGGGTTTTCGATCAGCCCCAGCATTTT. Its translation: CASSYSGVFDQPQHF.

This clonotype was detected many times. The V call is TRBV20-1, the J call TRBJ2-6; TRBD2 is a possible D gene (6 bases). From germline, CDR1 is DFQATT and CDR2 SNEGSKA (reference sequence). The CDR3 covers 15 residues. Trimming removed 5 bases at V and 3 bases at J, with 14 bases between. CDR3 nucleotides: TGCAGTGCTGGGCAGTGGGGGGTTGGGGCCAACGTCCTGACTTTC. This gives the protein CSAGQWGVGANVLTF.

J is TRBJ2-5 and V is TRBV5-1; perhaps D is TRBD1 or TRBD2 (5 bases each). V was shortened by 0 bases and J by 2 bases, with 11 bases between the two germline ends. Germline CDR1 reads SGHRS; CDR2 reads YFSETQ. The CDR3 sequence is 15 residues long. The CDR3 reads CASSLVTWGQETQYF. CDR3 sequence (DNA): TGCGCCAGCAGCTTGGTGACTTGGGGGCAAGAGACCCAGTACTTC.

This clonotype turned up a few times. V usage is TRBV7-2 and J usage is TRBJ1-2, with D possibly TRBD1 on 5 matching bases. Trimming shortened V by 0 bases and J by 8 bases, and 22 bases separated the two germline ends. CDR3 size: 17 residues. Looked up from germline, CDR1 is SGHTA and CDR2 is FQGNSA. DNA for the CDR3: TGTGCCAGCAGCTTAGCCCAATCGGGGACTCTACTGGGAGGCTACACCTTC. Protein product: CASSLAQSGTLLGGYTF.

This clonotype was seen a few times. The V call is TRBV11-2, the J call TRBJ2-2; tentative D call: TRBD2 (5 bases). Germline CDR1 and CDR2: SGHAT and FQNNGV. Trimming stripped 4 bases from V and 7 bases from J, with 13 bases between. CDR3 length equals 14 residues. Here the CDR3 reads CASSSTINHGELFF. In nucleotides, the CDR3 is TGTGCCAGCAGCTCGACTATTAACCACGGGGAGCTGTTTTTT.

In the case of this clonotype: A read error may be the cause here, since a much bigger clone is one base away. The rearrangement uses TRBV7-2 and TRBJ2-3; no reliable D call. The CDR3 covers 12 residues. V was cut by 6 bases and J by 4 bases, with 8 bases left in between. Germline CDR1 and CDR2: SGHTA and FQGNSA. For the CDR3, the DNA is TGTGCCAGCAGGGCGCAATCAGATACGCAGTATTTT. It translates to CASRAQSDTQYF.

The sample holds many counts of this clonotype. The chain recombines TRBV7-6 with TRBJ2-1; 14 bases are a match to TRBD2. The length of the CDR3 is 17 residues. With 6 bases clipped from V and 0 bases from J, the junction kept 4 bases outside the gene matches. Per the germline V gene, CDR1 is SGHVS and CDR2 is FNYEAQ. The CDR3 DNA follows: TGTGCCAGCAGTCAGGGGACTAGCGGGAGCTCCTACAATGAGCAGTTCTTC. Residues: CASSQGTSGSSYNEQFF.

In its sample, this clonotype was seen many times. The chain combines TRBV29-1 with TRBJ2-7; D remains ambiguous. V was pared by 1 base and J by 1 base, with 14 bases between. The CDR3 has 15 amino acids. From germline, CDR1 is SQVTM and CDR2 ANQGSEA. The CDR3 here is CSVEAWDDGSYEQYV. The CDR3 DNA reads as TGCAGCGTTGAAGCTTGGGATGACGGATCCTACGAGCAGTACGTC.

V gene TRBV5-6 combines with J gene TRBJ2-7, with D unresolved. Per the germline V gene, CDR1 is SGHDT and CDR2 is YYEEEE. The CDR3 totals 11 residues. Trimming pared 5 bases from V and 5 bases from J, leaving 8 bases between. DNA of the CDR3: TGTGCCAGCAGTTTTCAGCACGAGCAGTACGTC. The encoded protein is CASSFQHEQYV.

This sequence joins TRBV7-9 and TRBJ1-5; tentatively, D is TRBD1 (5 bases). V was shortened by 2 bases and J by 7 bases, with 18 bases between the two germline ends. Germline loops: CDR1 SEHNR, CDR2 FQNEAQ (reference sequence). The length of the CDR3 is 16 residues. CDR3 in DNA: TGTGCCAGCAGCTTAACCCCGGCAGGGTTTGGCCAGCCCCAGCATTTT. Protein product: CASSLTPAGFGQPQHF.

In its sample, this clonotype was seen many times. This chain connects TRBV7-2 to TRBJ1-4, with unresolved D. Trimming left V 5 bases short and J 4 bases short, with 11 bases between. The CDR3 is 14 amino acids. The germline gives CDR1 SGHTA, CDR2 FQGNSA. The CDR3 coding sequence is TGTGCCAGCAGCCCCTTTTCAGTTAATGAAAAACTGTTTTTT. This encodes CASSPFSVNEKLFF.

The table lists this clonotype with a few counts. The V and J genes are TRBV3-1 and TRBJ1-2; TRBD1 agrees at 8 bases. V was clipped by 3 bases and J by 4 bases; unmatched bases: 19. Germline V CDR1 and CDR2: LGHDT, YNNKEL (reference sequence). This CDR3 comprises 19 residues. The chain's CDR3 is CASSHYWDRTTPGGYGYTF. In DNA form, the CDR3 reads TGTGCCAGCAGCCATTACTGGGACAGGACTACGCCCGGGGGCTATGGCTACACCTTC.